The T cell receptor (beta chain) under discussion was sequenced for a study of T cells in Graves' hyperthyroidism and ophthalmopathy. Study-wide context: Blood from the periphery was taken at initial diagnosis, before any treatment.

Study results and caveats: Separation of ophthalmopathy from stable hyperthyroidism was achieved by a 13 V-J model.

A word on this clonotype: Its antigen is as yet unknown.

RNA transcripts served as the template for amplifying TCR beta CDR3 regions. The HTBI primer set was used in a first-round RT-PCR of the TCR CDR3. One entry per CDR3 protein, called by TCRdb with MiXCR from the multiplex PCR reads. The table records hundreds of thousands of distinct CDR3 sequences, approximately 20% of them present only once. Diagnosis rested on symptoms, serum thyroxine and TRAb, thyroid ultrasound, and orbital computed tomography. The source of the PBMCs was around 9 ml of fresh peripheral blood. Sequenced material: blood. This TCR derives from a man aged 35 to 55 with Graves' ophthalmopathy.

This chain's CDR3 is CASSTERYNEQFF. In nucleotides, the CDR3 is TGTGCCAGCAGCACGGAGAGGTACAATGAGCAGTTCTTC. J is TRBJ2-1 and V is TRBV7-2; D unresolved. The CDR3 sequence is 13 residues long. Germline CDR1 is SGHTA and CDR2 is FQGNSA. Trimming stripped 5 bases from V and 4 bases from J, with 9 bases between. The whole variable domain, remainder taken from reference TRBV7-2 and TRBJ2-1, is GAGVSQSPSNKVTEKGKDVELRCDPISGHTALYWYRQSLGQGLEFLIYFQGNSAPDKSGLPSDRFSAERTGGSVSTLTIQRTQQEDSAVYLCASSTERYNEQFFGPGTRLTVL.